The 8 T cell receptor beta chains below were found in one sample sequenced in a study of blood T cells in healthy people across ages. PCR was performed a second time for 7 to 11 cycles using a sample-barcoded 5' primer and a J-beta primer mix. TCRdb processed the 5' RACE reads anew with MiXCR; each CDR3 protein has one entry. The table has approximately 1,700,000 distinct CDR3 sequences, about two fifths seen once. The sequencing input was blood. These receptors were collected from a human donor in good health.

This clonotype was observed a few times. This chain connects TRBV5-1 to TRBJ1-2; D perhaps matches TRBD1 (5 bases). CDR3 length: 15 amino acids. Trimming left V 4 bases short and J 4 bases short, with 17 bases between. The germline CDR1 and CDR2 sequences are SGHRS and YFSETQ. CDR3 bases: TGCGCCAGCAGCCCTCAGACAGTGATCAGCTATGGCTACACCTTC. This translates into CASSPQTVISYGYTF.

This clonotype turned up a few times. J is TRBJ1-6 and V is TRBV7-2; no reliable D call. The CDR3 is 13 residues long. CDR1 and CDR2 from the germline V gene are SGHTA and FQGNSA. V lost 4 bases and J 18 bases, leaving 19 bases between the germline ends. Here the CDR3 DNA reads TGTGCCAGCAGCTCTCGGGCTCTCGCCCAATGCCACTTT. This codes for CASSSRALAQCHF.

This clonotype was picked up a small number of times. CDR3 loop: CASSPRGITSHEQYF. Here the CDR3 DNA reads TGTGCCAGCAGCCCACGGGGGATCACGTCCCACGAGCAGTACTTC. This chain links TRBV9 with TRBJ2-7; possible D gene TRBD2, 6 bases. V was trimmed by 4 bases and J by 5 bases, leaving 19 bases between them. Germline values: CDR1 SGDLS, CDR2 YYNGEE. The CDR3 runs to 15 residues.

The V and J genes are TRBV18 and TRBJ1-2; perhaps TRBD1 as D (6 bases). The V and J ends lost 3 bases and 5 bases respectively, with 16 bases between them. Germline V gene sequence: CDR1 KGHSH, CDR2 LQKENI. This CDR3 has 15 amino acids. The CDR3 sequence: CASSPRQDPLYGYTF. The CDR3 DNA reads as TGTGCCAGCTCACCTCGACAGGATCCACTTTATGGCTACACCTTC.

This clonotype was detected only a few times. The V gene is TRBV7-2, the J gene TRBJ1-1, with 9 bases fitting TRBD1. CDR1 SGHTA and CDR2 FQGNSA come from the germline V gene. V was clipped by 3 bases and J by 3 bases; unmatched bases: 5. The CDR3 has 15 residues. As DNA, the CDR3 is TGTGCCAGCAGCTTTTTGACAGGGGGTTACACTGAAGCTTTCTTT. This codes for CASSFLTGGYTEAFF.

V and J are TRBV12-3 or TRBV12-4 and TRBJ1-2, with D possibly being TRBD1 (5 bases). Trimming pared 4 bases from V and 1 base from J, leaving 10 bases between. This CDR3 has 14 amino acids. CDR3 sequence (DNA): TGTGCCAGCAGTTGGACAAGCGGTAACTATGGCTACACCTTC. It specifies CASSWTSGNYGYTF.

A few counts support this clonotype. The chain recombines TRBV7-2 with TRBJ1-6; D not certain. Trimming took off 1 base at V and 0 bases at J, with 10 bases between the two ends. The length of the CDR3 is 17 residues. Germline V gene sequence: CDR1 SGHTA, CDR2 FQGNSA. The CDR3 reads CASSLGSAISYNSPLHF. The CDR3 DNA reads as TGTGCCAGCAGCTTAGGGTCCGCCATCTCCTATAATTCACCCCTCCACTTT.

In its sample, this clonotype was seen a few times. The CDR3 sequence: CASSQWATEETQYF. CDR3 bases: TGTGCCAGCAGCCAATGGGCGACGGAAGAGACCCAGTACTTC. The V and J genes are TRBV7-9 and TRBJ2-5, with D unclear. The CDR3 consists of 14 residues. V was pared by 5 bases and J by 3 bases, with 13 bases between. Germline V gene sequence: CDR1 SEHNR, CDR2 FQNEAQ (reference sequence).